The source of this TCR beta chain is a study of blood T cell repertoires in COVID-19. Germline V gene data show CDR1 as SGHTS and CDR2 as YDEGEE. V shed 5 bases, J shed 3 bases, and the junction held 2 bases outside the gene matches. The CDR3 runs to 12 residues. Original handling: Reference gene primers were amplified, and this amplification served to estimate nucleated cell counts. Method: immunoSEQ multiplex PCR; TCRdb's copy keeps in-frame clones and lacks some. That table supplies the V and J calls and clone size; D and trimming were determined from the DNA. The table shows tens of thousands of clones, with around 90% occurring only once.

Material for sequencing was peripheral blood. The chain couples TRBV5-8 to TRBJ2-7; TRBD1 aligns across 7 bases. This clonotype originated in a man aged 55 to 70 with acute or convalescent COVID-19. CDR3 bases: TGTGCCAGCAGGAGACAGGGCTACGAGCAGTACTTC. This translates into CASRRQGYEQYF.